This T cell receptor (beta chain) is drawn from a study of T cells after yellow fever vaccination. The wider study: Low-cell-number fractions underwent preparation using SMART-Seq v4 Ultra Low Input.

Study outcomes and limitations: In post-booster samples, most primary-vaccination clones reappeared (approximately 95% CD4, about 90% CD8). It was a small share of clonotypes that appeared in both CD4 and CD8 compartments.

This clonotype was seen a few times. The antigen remains unidentified. TCRdb re-derived calls from the 5' RACE reads in MiXCR, one entry per CDR3 protein. The profile shows approximately 550,000 distinct CDR3 sequences, less than 20% of them singletons. This receptor was identified in a young man who received the YFV17D yellow fever vaccine. Sequenced material: PBMCs, taken 15 days after the yellow fever booster vaccination.

The CDR3 sequence: CASSLGGRIMNTEAFF. In DNA, the CDR3 is TGTGCCAGCAGTTTAGGTGGACGGATCATGAACACTGAAGCTTTCTTT. The chain carries TRBV28 and TRBJ1-1; D call uncertain. The CDR3 runs 16 residues. V was pared by 2 bases and J by 0 bases, with 13 bases between. Germline CDR1 and CDR2: MDHEN and SYDVKM.